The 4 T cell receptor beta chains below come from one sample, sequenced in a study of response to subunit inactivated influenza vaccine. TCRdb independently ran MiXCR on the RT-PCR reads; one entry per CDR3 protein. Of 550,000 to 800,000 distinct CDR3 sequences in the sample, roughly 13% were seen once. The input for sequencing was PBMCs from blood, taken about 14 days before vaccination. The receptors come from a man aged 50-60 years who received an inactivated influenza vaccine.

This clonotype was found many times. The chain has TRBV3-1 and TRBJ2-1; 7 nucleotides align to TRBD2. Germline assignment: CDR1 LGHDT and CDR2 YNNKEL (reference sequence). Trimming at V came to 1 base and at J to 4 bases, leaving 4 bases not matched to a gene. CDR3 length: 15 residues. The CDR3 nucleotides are TGTGCCAGCAGCCAAGGGGAGGGCCGTTACAATGAGCAGTTCTTC. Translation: CASSQGEGRYNEQFF.

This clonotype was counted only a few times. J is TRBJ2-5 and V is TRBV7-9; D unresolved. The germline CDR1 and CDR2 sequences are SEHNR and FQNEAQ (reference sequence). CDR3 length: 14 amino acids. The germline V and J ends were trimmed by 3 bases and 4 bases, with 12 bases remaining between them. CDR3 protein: CASSLLGRPETQYF. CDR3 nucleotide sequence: TGTGCCAGCAGCTTGCTGGGTCGTCCAGAGACCCAGTACTTC.

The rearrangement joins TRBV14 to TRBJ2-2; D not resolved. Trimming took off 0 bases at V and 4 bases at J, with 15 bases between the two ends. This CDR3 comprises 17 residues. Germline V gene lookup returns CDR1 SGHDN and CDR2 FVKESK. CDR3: CASSQDMSTSGTGELFF. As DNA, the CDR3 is TGTGCCAGCAGCCAAGATATGTCGACGTCGGGCACCGGGGAGCTGTTTTTT.

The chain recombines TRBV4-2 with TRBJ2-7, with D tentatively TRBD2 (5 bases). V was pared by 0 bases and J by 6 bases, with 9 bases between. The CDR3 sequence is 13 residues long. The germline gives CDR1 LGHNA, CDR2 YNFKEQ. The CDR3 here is CASSQDAGGEQYF. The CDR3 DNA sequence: TGTGCCAGCAGCCAAGACGCCGGAGGCGAGCAGTACTTC.